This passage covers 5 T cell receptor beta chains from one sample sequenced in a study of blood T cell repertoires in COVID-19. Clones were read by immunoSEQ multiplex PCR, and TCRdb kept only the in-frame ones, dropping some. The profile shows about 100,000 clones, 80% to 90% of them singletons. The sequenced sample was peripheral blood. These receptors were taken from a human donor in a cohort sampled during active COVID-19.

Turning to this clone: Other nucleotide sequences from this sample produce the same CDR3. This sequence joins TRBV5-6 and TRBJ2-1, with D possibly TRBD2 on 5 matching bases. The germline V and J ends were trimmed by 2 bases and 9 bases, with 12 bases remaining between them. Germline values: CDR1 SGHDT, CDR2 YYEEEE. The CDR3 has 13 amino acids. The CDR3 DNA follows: TGTGCCAGCAGCTTAGGGCCTGGAGGTGAGCAGTTCTTC. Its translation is CASSLGPGGEQFF. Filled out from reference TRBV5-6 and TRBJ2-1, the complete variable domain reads DAGVTQSPTHLIKTRGQQVTLRCSPKSGHDTVSWYQQALGQGPQFIFQYYEEEERQRGNFPDRFSGHQFPNYSSELNVNALLLGDSALYLCASSLGPGGEQFFGPGTRLTVL.

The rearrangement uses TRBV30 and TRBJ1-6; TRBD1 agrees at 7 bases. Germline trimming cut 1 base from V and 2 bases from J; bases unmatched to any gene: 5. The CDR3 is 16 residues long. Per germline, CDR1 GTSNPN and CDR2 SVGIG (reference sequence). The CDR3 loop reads CAWSGQGRTYNSPLHF. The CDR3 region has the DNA TGTGCCTGGAGTGGACAGGGTCGCACCTATAATTCACCCCTCCACTTT.

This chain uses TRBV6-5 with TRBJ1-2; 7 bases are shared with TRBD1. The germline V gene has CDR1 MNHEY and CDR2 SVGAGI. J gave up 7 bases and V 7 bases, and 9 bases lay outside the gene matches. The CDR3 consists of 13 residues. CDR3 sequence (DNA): TGTGCCAGCAAGAGACAGGGAGCTCGTGGCTACACCTTC. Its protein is CASKRQGARGYTF.

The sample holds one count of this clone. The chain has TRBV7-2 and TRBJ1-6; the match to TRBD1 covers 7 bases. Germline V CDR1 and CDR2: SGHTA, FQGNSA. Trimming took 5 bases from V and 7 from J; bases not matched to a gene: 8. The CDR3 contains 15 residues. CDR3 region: CASSRQPGGNSPLHF. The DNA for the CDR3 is TGTGCCAGCAGCCGGCAGCCAGGGGGGAATTCACCCCTCCACTTT.

CDR3: CASSSGTFDTIYF. Here the CDR3 DNA reads TGTGCCAGCAGCTCCGGGACTTTTGACACCATATATTTT. The J gene is TRBJ1-3, the V gene TRBV9, with a possible D match to TRBD1 (5 bases). Per the germline V gene, CDR1 is SGDLS and CDR2 is YYNGEE. This CDR3 has 13 residues. The V and J ends lost 4 bases and 8 bases respectively, with 13 bases between them.